One and the same sample provided the 4 T cell receptor beta chains below, sequenced in a study of blood T cell dynamics during melanoma immunotherapy. Notes on the study in general: Immune-effector CD8+ cells best matched cell-free DNA CDR3 sequences and were most clonal.

No antigen has been identified for these receptors. Produced via immunoSEQ multiplex PCR; TCRdb's table is partial and in-frame only. Among about 1,600 clones, approximately 73% were seen once, and the ten largest hold about 7%. Time point reported: pre-treatment baseline. TIE cells were CD3+ CD4- CD8+ CD45RA- CD45RO-high CD27- CCR7- memory T cells. The sample here was CD8+ T cells from blood, taken from a patient treated with checkpoint blockade. The receptors derive from a human donor with melanoma.

This chain joins TRBV28 and TRBJ1-5; a weak D match, TRBD1 (5 bases). The V gene's germline CDR1 is MDHEN and CDR2 SYDVKM. The CDR3 extends over 17 amino acids. V was clipped by 5 bases and J by 1 base, with 18 bases between them. This CDR3 is CASSPSGTRRSNQPQHF. CDR3 nucleotide sequence: TGTGCCAGCAGTCCGTCCGGGACCAGGAGGAGCAATCAGCCCCAGCATTTT.

This chain joins TRBV5-1 and TRBJ1-2, with a tentative D call TRBD1 (5 bases). Germline CDR1 reads SGHRS; CDR2 reads YFSETQ. V dropped 0 bases and J dropped 5 bases, with 11 bases sitting between them. CDR3 length equals 14 residues. The CDR3 DNA reads as TGCGCCAGCAGCTTGGTGGGGCTAGGGTATGGCTACACCTTC. Its translation: CASSLVGLGYGYTF.

The chain employs TRBV2 and TRBJ2-7; the D gene could be TRBD1 or TRBD2 (6 bases each). The CDR3 has 11 residues. The V end was cut by 3 bases, the J end by 8 bases, with 8 bases between. From germline, CDR1 is SNHLY and CDR2 FYNNEI. CDR3 region: CASSDGGQQYF. Written as DNA, the CDR3 is TGTGCCAGCAGTGATGGGGGGCAGCAGTACTTC.

The chain employs TRBV18 and TRBJ1-1, with TRBD1 matching over 8 bases. Germline values: CDR1 KGHSH, CDR2 LQKENI. The CDR3 has 14 amino acids. Germline trimming cut 3 bases from V and 5 bases from J; bases unmatched to any gene: 5. CDR3 amino acids: CASSPTTGVTEAFF. The DNA for the CDR3 is TGTGCCAGCTCACCCACGACAGGGGTGACTGAAGCTTTCTTT.